The TCR beta chain described here comes from a study of OX40 agonist ivuxolimab in advanced cancers. On the study more broadly: Checkpoint inhibitors had been given previously to under 50% of patients. General study findings and limits: On average, a greater number of expanded clones characterised CD8+ T cells relative to CD4+.

The V and J ends lost 0 bases and 4 bases respectively, with 12 bases between them. Germline CDR1 is SGHRS and CDR2 is YFSETQ. The CDR3 runs 15 residues. About this clone: Its target is unknown.

TCRdb's copy holds only in-frame clones and misses some; the assay was immunoSEQ multiplex PCR. The sample includes over 25,000 clones, about 85% of them seen just once. Patients with a history of autoimmune disease or on systemic immunosuppression were excluded. Patients had blood sampled at baseline and again on cycle 4 day 1 and cycle 7 day 1. This clonotype was obtained from an adult with an advanced solid tumor such as melanoma, head and neck, liver or kidney cancer. The rearrangement links TRBV5-1 to TRBJ2-3; D possibly uses TRBD1 or TRBD2 (5 bases each). The sequencing used CD4+ or CD8+ T cells sorted from blood, collected in a trial of the OX40 agonist ivuxolimab. This CDR3 is CASSLGEGWADTQYF. The CDR3 region has the DNA TGCGCCAGCAGCTTGGGAGAGGGGTGGGCAGATACGCAGTATTTT.